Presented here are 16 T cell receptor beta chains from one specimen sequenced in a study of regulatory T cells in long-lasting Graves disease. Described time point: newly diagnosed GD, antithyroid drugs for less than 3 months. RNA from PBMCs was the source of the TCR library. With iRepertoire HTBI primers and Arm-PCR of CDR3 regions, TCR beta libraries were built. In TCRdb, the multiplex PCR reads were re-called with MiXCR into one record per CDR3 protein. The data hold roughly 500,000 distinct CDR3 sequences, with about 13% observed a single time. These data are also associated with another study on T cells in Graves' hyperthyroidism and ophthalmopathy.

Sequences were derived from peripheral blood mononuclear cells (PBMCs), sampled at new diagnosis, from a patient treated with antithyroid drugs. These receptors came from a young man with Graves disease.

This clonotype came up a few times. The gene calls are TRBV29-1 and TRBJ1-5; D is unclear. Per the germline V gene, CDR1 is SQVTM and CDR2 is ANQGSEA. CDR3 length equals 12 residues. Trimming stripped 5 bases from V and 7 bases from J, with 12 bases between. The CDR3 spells CSVLAPDQPQHF. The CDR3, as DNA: TGCAGCGTTCTAGCTCCAGACCAGCCCCAGCATTTT.

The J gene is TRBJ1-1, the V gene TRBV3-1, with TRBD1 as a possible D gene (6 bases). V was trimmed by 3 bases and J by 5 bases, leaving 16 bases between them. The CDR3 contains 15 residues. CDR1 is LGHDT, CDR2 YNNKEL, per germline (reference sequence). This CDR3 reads CASSQVGQEATEAFF. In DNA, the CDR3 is TGTGCCAGCAGCCAGGTGGGACAAGAAGCGACTGAAGCTTTCTTT.

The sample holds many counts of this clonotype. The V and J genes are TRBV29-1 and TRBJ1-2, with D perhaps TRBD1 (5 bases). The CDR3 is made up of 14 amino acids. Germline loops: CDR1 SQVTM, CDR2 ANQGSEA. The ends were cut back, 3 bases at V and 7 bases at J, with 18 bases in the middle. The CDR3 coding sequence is TGCAGCGTTGACCCCTTTCGGGGGAATACTGGCTACACCTTC. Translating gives CSVDPFRGNTGYTF.

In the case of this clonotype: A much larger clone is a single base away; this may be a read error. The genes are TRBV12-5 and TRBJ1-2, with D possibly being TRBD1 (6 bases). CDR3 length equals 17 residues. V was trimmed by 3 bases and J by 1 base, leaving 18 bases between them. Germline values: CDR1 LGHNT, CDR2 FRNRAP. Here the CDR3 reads CASGFAGLGADNYGYTF. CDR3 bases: TGTGCTAGTGGTTTTGCAGGCCTGGGGGCGGATAACTATGGCTACACCTTC.

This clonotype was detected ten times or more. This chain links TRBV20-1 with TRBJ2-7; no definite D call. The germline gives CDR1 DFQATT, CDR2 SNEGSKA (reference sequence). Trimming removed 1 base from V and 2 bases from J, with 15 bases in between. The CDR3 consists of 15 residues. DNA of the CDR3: TGCAGTGCTAGAGGATCTTCGGTACAGACCTACGAGCAGTACTTC. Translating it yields CSARGSSVQTYEQYF.

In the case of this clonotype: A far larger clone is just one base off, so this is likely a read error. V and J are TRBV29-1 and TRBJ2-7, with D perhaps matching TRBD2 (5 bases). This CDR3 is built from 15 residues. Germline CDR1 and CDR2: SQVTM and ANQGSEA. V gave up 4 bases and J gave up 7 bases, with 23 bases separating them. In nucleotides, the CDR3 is TGCAGCGTTGGACCCCCTTCTAGCTCCTACAATGAGCAGTACTTC. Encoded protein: CSVGPPSSSYNEQYF.

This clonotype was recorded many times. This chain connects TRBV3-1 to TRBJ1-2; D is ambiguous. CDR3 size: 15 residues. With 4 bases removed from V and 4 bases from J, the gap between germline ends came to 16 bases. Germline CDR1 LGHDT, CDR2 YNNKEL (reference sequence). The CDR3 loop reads CASSPRIGSPYGYTF. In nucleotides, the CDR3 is TGTGCCAGCAGCCCGAGGATAGGGAGCCCCTATGGCTACACCTTC.

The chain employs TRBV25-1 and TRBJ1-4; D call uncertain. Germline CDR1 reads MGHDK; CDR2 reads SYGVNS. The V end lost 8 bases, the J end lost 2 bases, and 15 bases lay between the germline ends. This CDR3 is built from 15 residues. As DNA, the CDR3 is TGTGCCAGCGCCTTCGCCGGGTCCACTAATGAAAAACTGTTTTTT. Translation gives CASAFAGSTNEKLFF.

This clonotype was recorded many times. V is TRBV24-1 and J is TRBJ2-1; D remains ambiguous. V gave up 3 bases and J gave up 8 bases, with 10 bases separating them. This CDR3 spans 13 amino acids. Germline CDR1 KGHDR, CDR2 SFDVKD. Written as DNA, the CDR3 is TGTGCCACCAGTGATGTATTGGGATATGAGCAGTTCTTC. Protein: CATSDVLGYEQFF.

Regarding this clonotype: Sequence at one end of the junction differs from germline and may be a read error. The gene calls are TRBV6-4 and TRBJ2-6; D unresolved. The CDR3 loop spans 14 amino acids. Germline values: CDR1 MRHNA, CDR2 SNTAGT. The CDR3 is CASSEGTGTNVLTF. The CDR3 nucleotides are TGTGCCAGCAGTGAGGGTACTGGGACCAACGTCCTGACTTTC.

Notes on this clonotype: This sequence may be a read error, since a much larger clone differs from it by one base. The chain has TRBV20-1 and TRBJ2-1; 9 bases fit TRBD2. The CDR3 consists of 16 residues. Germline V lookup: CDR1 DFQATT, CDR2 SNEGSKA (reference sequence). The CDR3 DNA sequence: TGCAGTGCCCCCAGCCCCGCGGGAGGGACCTACAGTGAGCAGTTCTTC. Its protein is CSAPSPAGGTYSEQFF.

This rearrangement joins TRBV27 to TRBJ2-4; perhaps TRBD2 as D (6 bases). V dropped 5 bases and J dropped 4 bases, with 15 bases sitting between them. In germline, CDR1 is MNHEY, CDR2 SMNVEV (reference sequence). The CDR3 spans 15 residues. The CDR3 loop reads CASSPEGVEKNIQYF. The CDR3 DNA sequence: TGTGCCAGCAGTCCGGAGGGAGTCGAAAAAAACATTCAGTACTTC.

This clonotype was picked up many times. CDR3 coding DNA: TGTGCCAGCACCCTGGGGGGGTACGCTGGAAACACCATATATTTT. It specifies CASTLGGYAGNTIYF. V is TRBV7-9 and J is TRBJ1-3; D is possibly TRBD1 (5 bases). The V end was cut by 7 bases, the J end by 2 bases, with 15 bases between. This CDR3 has 15 amino acids. Germline CDR1 reads SEHNR; CDR2 reads FQNEAQ (reference sequence).

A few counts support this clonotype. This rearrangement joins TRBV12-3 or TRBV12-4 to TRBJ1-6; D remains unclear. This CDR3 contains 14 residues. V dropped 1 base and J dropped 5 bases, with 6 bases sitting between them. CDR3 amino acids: CASSLGGHNSPLHF. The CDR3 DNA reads TGTGCCAGCAGTTTAGGAGGGCATAATTCACCCCTCCACTTT.

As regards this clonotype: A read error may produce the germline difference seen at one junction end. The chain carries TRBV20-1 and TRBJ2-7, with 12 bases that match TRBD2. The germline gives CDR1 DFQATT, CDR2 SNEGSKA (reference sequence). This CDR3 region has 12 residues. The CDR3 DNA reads TGCAGTGCTTCCCTGACTAGCGGGAGTTCTTCTTTC. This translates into CSASLTSGSSSF.

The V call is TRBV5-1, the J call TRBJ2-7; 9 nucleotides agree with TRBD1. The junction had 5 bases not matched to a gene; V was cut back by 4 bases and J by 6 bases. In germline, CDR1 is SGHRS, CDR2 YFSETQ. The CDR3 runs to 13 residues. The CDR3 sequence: CASSRDRESEQYF. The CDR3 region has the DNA TGCGCCAGCAGCAGGGACAGGGAGAGCGAGCAGTACTTC.